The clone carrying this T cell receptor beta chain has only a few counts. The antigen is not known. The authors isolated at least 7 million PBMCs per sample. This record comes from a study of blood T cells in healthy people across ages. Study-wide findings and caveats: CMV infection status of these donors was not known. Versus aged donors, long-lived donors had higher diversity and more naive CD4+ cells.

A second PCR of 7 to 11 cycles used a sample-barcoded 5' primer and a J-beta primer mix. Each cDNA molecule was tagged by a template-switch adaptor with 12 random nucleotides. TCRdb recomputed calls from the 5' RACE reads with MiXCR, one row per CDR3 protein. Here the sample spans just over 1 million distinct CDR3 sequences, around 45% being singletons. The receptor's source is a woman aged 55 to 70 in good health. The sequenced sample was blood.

This CDR3 is CASSPWTDSNTEAFF. CDR3 DNA sequence: TGTGCCAGCAGTCCATGGACAGACTCGAACACTGAAGCTTTCTTT. The chain uses TRBV27 and TRBJ1-1; perhaps TRBD1 as D (6 bases). CDR1 and CDR2 (germline): MNHEY, SMNVEV (reference sequence). This CDR3 spans 15 amino acids. Trimming removed 5 bases at V and 1 base at J, with 14 bases between.